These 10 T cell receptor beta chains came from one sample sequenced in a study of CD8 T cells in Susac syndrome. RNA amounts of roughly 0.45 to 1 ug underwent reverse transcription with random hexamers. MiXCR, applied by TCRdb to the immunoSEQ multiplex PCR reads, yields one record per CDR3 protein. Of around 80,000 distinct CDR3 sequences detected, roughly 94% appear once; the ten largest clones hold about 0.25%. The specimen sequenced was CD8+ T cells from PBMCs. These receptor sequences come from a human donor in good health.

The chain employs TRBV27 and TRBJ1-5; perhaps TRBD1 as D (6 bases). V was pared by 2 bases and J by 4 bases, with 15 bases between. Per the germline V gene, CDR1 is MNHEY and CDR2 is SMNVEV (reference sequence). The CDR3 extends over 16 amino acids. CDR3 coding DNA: TGTGCCAGCAGTTTAGGCACAGGGCGCGCGAATCAGCCCCAGCATTTT. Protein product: CASSLGTGRANQPQHF.

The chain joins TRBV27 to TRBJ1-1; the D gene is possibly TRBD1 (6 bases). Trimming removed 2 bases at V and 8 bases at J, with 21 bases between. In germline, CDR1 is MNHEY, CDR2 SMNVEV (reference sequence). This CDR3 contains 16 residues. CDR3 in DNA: TGTGCCAGCAGTTTACGCACGCCCACCACAGGGTTCGAAGCTTTCTTT. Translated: CASSLRTPTTGFEAFF.

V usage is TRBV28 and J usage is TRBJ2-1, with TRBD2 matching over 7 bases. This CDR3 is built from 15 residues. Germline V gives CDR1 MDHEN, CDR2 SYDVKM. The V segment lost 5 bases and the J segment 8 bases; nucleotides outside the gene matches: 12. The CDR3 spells CASSGIRDYHHEQFF. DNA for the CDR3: TGTGCCAGCAGTGGGATACGGGACTACCACCATGAGCAGTTCTTC.

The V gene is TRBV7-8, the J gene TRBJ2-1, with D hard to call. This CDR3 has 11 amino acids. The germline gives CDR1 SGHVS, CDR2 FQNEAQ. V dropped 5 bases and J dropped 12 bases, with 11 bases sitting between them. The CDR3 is CASSLGKRQFF. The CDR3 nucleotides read TGTGCCAGCAGCCTAGGGAAACGGCAGTTCTTC.

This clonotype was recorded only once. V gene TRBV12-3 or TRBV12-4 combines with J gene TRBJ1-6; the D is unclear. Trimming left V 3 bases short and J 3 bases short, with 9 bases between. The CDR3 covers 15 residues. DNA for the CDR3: TGTGCCAGCAGTTTTTCAACCAACTATAATTCACCCCTCCACTTT. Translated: CASSFSTNYNSPLHF.

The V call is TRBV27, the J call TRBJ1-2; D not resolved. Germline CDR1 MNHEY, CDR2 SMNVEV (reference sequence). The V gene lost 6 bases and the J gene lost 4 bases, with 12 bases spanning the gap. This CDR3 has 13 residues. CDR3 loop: CASRTEGVYGYTF. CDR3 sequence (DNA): TGTGCCAGCAGAACCGAAGGTGTCTATGGCTACACCTTC.

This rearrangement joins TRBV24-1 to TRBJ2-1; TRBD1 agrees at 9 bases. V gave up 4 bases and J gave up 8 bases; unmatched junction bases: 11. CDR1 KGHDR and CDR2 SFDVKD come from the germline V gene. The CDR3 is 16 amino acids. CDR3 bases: TGTGCCACCAGTGAATCGGGACAGGGATTTATCGATGAGCAGTTCTTC. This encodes CATSESGQGFIDEQFF.

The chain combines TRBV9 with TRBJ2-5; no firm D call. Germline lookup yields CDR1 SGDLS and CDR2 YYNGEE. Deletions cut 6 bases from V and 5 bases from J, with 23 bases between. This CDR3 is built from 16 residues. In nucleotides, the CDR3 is TGTGCCAGCACCCATGGTGGCGTTTTTTCTGCGGAGACCCAGTACTTC. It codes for CASTHGGVFSAETQYF.

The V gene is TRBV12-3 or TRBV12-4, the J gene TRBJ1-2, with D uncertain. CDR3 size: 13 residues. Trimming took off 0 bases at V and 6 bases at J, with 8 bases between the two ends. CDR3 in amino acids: CASSLAPANGYTF. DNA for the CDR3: TGTGCCAGCAGTTTAGCGCCAGCGAATGGCTACACCTTC.

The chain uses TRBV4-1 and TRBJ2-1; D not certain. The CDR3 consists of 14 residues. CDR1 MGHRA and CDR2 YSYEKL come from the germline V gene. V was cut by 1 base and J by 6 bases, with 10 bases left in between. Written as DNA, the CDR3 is TGCGCCAGCAGCCAAGTGAGGCAGGTCAATGAGCAGTTCTTC. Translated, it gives CASSQVRQVNEQFF.